Following are 5 T cell receptor beta chains from one sample sequenced in a study of T-cell memory formation after mild COVID-19 (dated by TCRdb to the early 2020s). Library method: 5' RACE. Sequencing relied on an Illumina NovaSeq 6000. Through fastp at Q25 and MiXCR, TCRdb rebuilt clones from the public reads, retaining in-frame beta chains. Rows with one shared CDR3 protein collapse into an entry with the most common genes and DNA. The sample includes roughly 120,000 distinct CDR3 sequences, with about 24% observed a single time. The ten largest clonotypes hold 40% to 50% of the sample. Sequencing was performed on PBMCs or a T cell subset sorted from them (not recorded which). The origin of the receptors is a man between 18 and 35 years old who had mild COVID-19 (a few samples of this study predate the infection). The sample titles of this study are shuffled in the database, so cell type and time point are left out; the donor was told from shared clones.

J is TRBJ2-5 and V is TRBV9, with 7 bases aligning to TRBD2. V dropped 1 base and J dropped 1; count of bases not matched to a gene: 7. The length of the CDR3 is 16 residues. Germline CDR1 SGDLS, CDR2 YYNGEE. DNA of the CDR3: TGTGCCAGCAGCGTAACAGCGGGGACCTTCCAAGAGACCCAGTACTTC. This gives the protein CASSVTAGTFQETQYF.

The chain links TRBV5-1 to TRBJ1-1, with 7 bases matching TRBD1. The CDR3 has 16 residues. V was clipped by 4 bases and J by 4 bases; unmatched bases: 13. The germline gives CDR1 SGHRS, CDR2 YFSETQ. CDR3 sequence reads: CASSGGQDTGGTEAFF. CDR3 nucleotides: TGCGCCAGCAGCGGTGGACAGGATACGGGAGGCACTGAAGCTTTCTTT. Supplemented by reference TRBV5-1 and TRBJ1-1, the full variable domain reads KAGVTQTPRYLIKTRGQQVTLSCSPISGHRSVSWYQQTPGQGLQFLFEYFSETQRNKGNFPGRFSGRQFSNSRSEMNVSTLELGDSALYLCASSGGQDTGGTEAFFGQGTRLTVV.

This clonotype has only a few counts. The chain uses TRBV27 and TRBJ2-7; D is uncertain. V lost 2 bases to trimming and J lost 5 bases, with 13 bases between them. CDR1 is MNHEY, CDR2 SMNVEV, per germline (reference sequence). This CDR3 is built from 14 residues. CDR3 protein: CASSLRQTHHEQYF. For the CDR3, the DNA is TGTGCCAGCAGTTTAAGGCAGACCCACCACGAGCAGTACTTC.

The table lists this clonotype with a few counts. J is TRBJ2-2 and V is TRBV10-2; 8 nucleotides agree with TRBD2. Per germline, CDR1 WSHSY and CDR2 SAAADI. Losses at the gene ends were 4 bases for V and 4 bases for J; bases not matched to a gene: 5. The CDR3 consists of 15 residues. In nucleotides, the CDR3 is TGCGCCAGCAGTGCCGAACTAGCGGTCACCGGGGAGCTGTTTTTT. It translates to CASSAELAVTGELFF.

The rearrangement uses TRBV3-1 and TRBJ2-3; 7 bases match TRBD2. The CDR3 has 18 residues. With 0 bases clipped from V and 2 bases from J, the junction kept 11 bases outside the gene matches. CDR1 is LGHDT and CDR2 is YNNKEL in the germline V gene (reference sequence). CDR3 protein: CASSQESGGRWVTDTQYF. CDR3 sequence (DNA): TGTGCCAGCAGCCAAGAATCGGGAGGACGGTGGGTCACAGATACGCAGTATTTT.